A selection of T cell receptor beta chains follows, all from one sample in a study of blood T cell repertoires in COVID-19. This table comes from immunoSEQ multiplex PCR, and its TCRdb copy is limited to in-frame clones, with some not included. Counted here are 46,000 or so clones, roughly 85% occurring once; the ten biggest clones make up roughly a third. The sample was peripheral blood. These receptors were collected from a woman older than 75 with COVID-19, enrolled during active disease. Both conserved end residues are part of each CDR3. Fields, in order: J gene, clone size, D gene, V gene, CDR3 protein, CDR3 DNA. The D gene is left open where the match is weak. Only some rows state a clone size, as once, few, many or a class for expanded clones.

j_call: TRBJ1-1
clone_size: NA
d_call: TRBD1
v_call: TRBV4-2
cdr3_aa: CASSQGTGDEAFF
cdr3_nt: TGTGCCAGCAGCCAAGGGACAGGAGACGAAGCTTTCTTT

j_call: TRBJ2-2
clone_size: NA
d_call: TRBD2
v_call: TRBV4-3
cdr3_aa: CASSQDVGSGSRWTGELFF
cdr3_nt: TGCGCCAGCAGCCAAGATGTGGGGAGCGGGAGTCGGTGGACCGGGGAGCTGTTTTTT

j_call: TRBJ1-4
clone_size: once
d_call: NA
v_call: TRBV16
cdr3_aa: CASSPNRGQGEKLFF
cdr3_nt: TGTGCCAGCAGCCCAAATAGGGGCCAGGGTGAAAAACTGTTTTTT

j_call: TRBJ2-7
clone_size: NA
d_call: NA
v_call: TRBV21-1
cdr3_aa: CASSPRTSEFYEQYF
cdr3_nt: TGTGCCAGCAGCCCTAGGACTAGTGAGTTCTACGAGCAGTACTTC

j_call: TRBJ2-2
clone_size: NA
d_call: NA
v_call: TRBV7-2
cdr3_aa: CASSLFGRAVTGELFF
cdr3_nt: TGTGCCAGCAGCTTATTTGGCAGGGCGGTTACCGGGGAGCTGTTTTTT

j_call: TRBJ1-1
clone_size: NA
d_call: TRBD1
v_call: TRBV7-8
cdr3_aa: CASSSGRGTGELGAFF
cdr3_nt: TGTGCCAGCAGCTCCGGAAGGGGGACAGGGGAGCTTGGAGCTTTCTTT

j_call: TRBJ2-1
clone_size: NA
d_call: NA
v_call: TRBV7-3
cdr3_aa: CASSSPTSNEQFF
cdr3_nt: TGTGCCAGCAGCTCGCCGACTAGTAATGAGCAGTTCTTC

j_call: TRBJ1-3
clone_size: once
d_call: TRBD1
v_call: TRBV6-5
cdr3_aa: CASSYSTGAGNTIYF
cdr3_nt: TGTGCCAGCAGTTACTCCACAGGGGCCGGAAACACCATATATTTT

j_call: TRBJ1-1
clone_size: once
d_call: TRBD1
v_call: TRBV6-5
cdr3_aa: CASSRTGTWNTEAFF
cdr3_nt: TGTGCCAGCAGTAGGACAGGGACATGGAACACTGAAGCTTTCTTT

j_call: TRBJ1-2
clone_size: NA
d_call: TRBD1
v_call: TRBV7-2
cdr3_aa: CASSRDRGLYGYTF
cdr3_nt: TGTGCCAGCAGCCGGGACAGGGGGTTGTACGGCTACACCTTC

j_call: TRBJ1-2
clone_size: NA
d_call: NA
v_call: TRBV5-1
cdr3_aa: CASSLEQGVYGYTF
cdr3_nt: TGCGCCAGCAGCTTGGAACAGGGAGTATATGGCTACACCTTC

j_call: TRBJ2-7
clone_size: NA
d_call: NA
v_call: TRBV15
cdr3_aa: CATSRDRFEREQYF
cdr3_nt: TGTGCCACCAGCAGAGATCGGTTTGAGAGGGAGCAGTACTTC

j_call: TRBJ2-7
clone_size: NA
d_call: TRBD1
v_call: TRBV2
cdr3_aa: CASTAGAGTGGVEQYF
cdr3_nt: TGTGCCAGCACCGCAGGAGCCGGGACAGGGGGCGTAGAGCAGTACTTC

j_call: TRBJ2-7
clone_size: NA
d_call: NA
v_call: TRBV2
cdr3_aa: CASSLEDYEQYF
cdr3_nt: TGTGCCAGCAGTCTCGAGGACTACGAGCAGTACTTC

j_call: TRBJ1-5
clone_size: NA
d_call: NA
v_call: TRBV29-1
cdr3_aa: CSVKPQGNQPQHF
cdr3_nt: TGCAGCGTTAAGCCCCAGGGGAACCAGCCCCAGCATTTT

j_call: TRBJ2-7
clone_size: NA
d_call: NA
v_call: TRBV15
cdr3_aa: CATSGGDTEVDEQYF
cdr3_nt: TGTGCCACCAGCGGGGGGGACACGGAAGTTGACGAGCAGTACTTC

j_call: TRBJ2-7
clone_size: once
d_call: NA
v_call: TRBV5-1
cdr3_aa: CASSNAGVNYEQYF
cdr3_nt: TGCGCCAGCAGTAACGCAGGGGTGAACTACGAGCAGTACTTC